These 16 T cell receptor beta chains came from one sample sequenced in a study of human T cells and chemical hapten exposure. Each CDR3 protein is one row after TCRdb ran MiXCR on the RACE reads. This table holds roughly 200,000 distinct CDR3 sequences, approximately 20% found once. Regarding time point: patch test 1, 2 weeks after DPC sensitization. Treatment of the sample: therapeutic diphenylcyclopropenone sensitization with weekly scalp DPC. The specimen comprised whole blood, sampled in connection with sensitization to the hapten diphenylcyclopropenone (DPC). The receptor set was obtained from a woman aged 45-60 years with alopecia areata. Some clones in this sample may be carry-over from other donors' samples.

This chain joins TRBV6-5 and TRBJ2-2; TRBD1 is a possible D gene (6 bases). CDR1 and CDR2 (germline): MNHEY, SVGAGI. The CDR3 has 14 residues. The germline V and J ends were trimmed by 6 bases and 4 bases, with 12 bases remaining between them. The CDR3 bases are TGTGCCAGCAGCGCACAGGGAAGCACCGGGGAGCTGTTTTTT. Residues: CASSAQGSTGELFF.

This clonotype was counted a single time. One end of the junction varies from germline; a read error may be responsible. V is TRBV5-1 and J is TRBJ2-1; TRBD2 aligns across 15 bases. Germline V gene lookup returns CDR1 SGHRS and CDR2 YFSETQ. There are 14 residues in the CDR3. The CDR3 sequence is CAGSLGLAGGWQFF. CDR3 nucleotides: TGCGCCGGCAGCTTGGGACTAGCGGGAGGTTGGCAGTTCTTC. Combining the CDR3 with reference TRBV5-1 and TRBJ2-1 gives the whole variable domain KAGVTQTPRYLIKTRGQQVTLSCSPISGHRSVSWYQQTPGQGLQFLFEYFSETQRNKGNFPGRFSGRQFSNSRSEMNVSTLELGDSALYLCAGSLGLAGGWQFFGPGTRLTVL.

The gene calls are TRBV29-1 and TRBJ1-1, with D perhaps matching TRBD1 (6 bases). CDR3 size: 13 residues. The germline V gene has CDR1 SQVTM and CDR2 ANQGSEA. DNA for the CDR3: TGCGGCGGGACATCCCCTTCGAGGACTGAAGCTTTCTTT. Its translation: CGGTSPSRTEAFF. Supplemented by reference TRBV29-1 and TRBJ1-1, the full variable domain reads SAVISQKPSRDICQRGTSLTIQCQVDSQVTMMFWYRQQPGQSLTLIATANQGSEATYESGFVIDKFPISRPNLTFSTLTVSNMSPEDSSIYLCGGTSPSRTEAFFGQGTRLTVV.

CDR3 sequence reads: CASSLTAAEDTQYF. The CDR3 bases are TGTGCCAGCAGCTTAACGGCAGCTGAAGATACGCAGTATTTT. The gene calls are TRBV11-2 and TRBJ2-3, with D unresolved. The V end lost 2 bases, the J end lost 5 bases, and 11 bases lay between the germline ends. Looked up from germline, CDR1 is SGHAT and CDR2 is FQNNGV. The CDR3 is made up of 14 amino acids.

V usage is TRBV4-1 and J usage is TRBJ1-1; 7 bases align to TRBD1. This CDR3 has 17 amino acids. The V and J ends lost 1 base and 0 bases, in that order; junction bases with no gene match: 8. Looked up from germline, CDR1 is MGHRA and CDR2 is YSYEKL. The CDR3, as DNA: TGCGCCAGCAGCCAAGCGGAGACAGGGACCATGAACACTGAAGCTTTCTTT. Its protein is CASSQAETGTMNTEAFF.

The V call is TRBV7-9, the J call TRBJ2-3; D is unclear. Germline values: CDR1 SEHNR, CDR2 FQNEAQ (reference sequence). The V end was cut by 1 base, the J end by 2 bases, with 10 bases between. The CDR3 is 15 amino acids. This CDR3 is CASSLGGGPTDTQYF. CDR3 coding DNA: TGTGCCAGCAGCTTAGGCGGCGGTCCCACAGATACGCAGTATTTT. The variable domain in full, with the rest retrieved from reference TRBV7-9 and TRBJ2-3, is DTGVSQNPRHKITKRGQNVTFRCDPISEHNRLYWYRQTLGQGPEFLTYFQNEAQLEKSRLLSDRFSAERPKGSFSTLEIQRTEQGDSAMYLCASSLGGGPTDTQYFGPGTRLTVL.

This clonotype was picked up a small number of times. J is TRBJ1-2 and V is TRBV6-2 or TRBV6-3; no clear D. CDR1 and CDR2 from the germline V gene are MNHEY and SVGEGT. The CDR3 length is 15 residues. Trimming pared 2 bases from V and 2 bases from J, leaving 12 bases between. The CDR3 DNA reads as TGTGCCAGCAGTTACATACTGGAGATAAACTATGGCTACACCTTC. Translation: CASSYILEINYGYTF.

The V and J genes are TRBV11-3 and TRBJ2-2; D is possibly TRBD2 (5 bases). The length of the CDR3 is 15 residues. From germline, CDR1 is SGHNT and CDR2 YENEEA. The V and J ends lost 3 bases and 4 bases respectively, with 12 bases between them. CDR3 residues: CASSFTRDGTGELFF. The CDR3 DNA follows: TGTGCCAGCAGCTTTACTCGGGATGGCACCGGGGAGCTGTTTTTT.

CDR3 sequence: CASSYGPSGQPQHF. The CDR3 DNA follows: TGTGCCAGCAGCTACGGGCCCTCAGGACAGCCCCAGCATTTT. This rearrangement joins TRBV7-2 to TRBJ1-5, with no clear D. CDR3 length: 14 residues. V was trimmed by 4 bases and J by 7 bases, leaving 14 bases between them. Germline-derived CDR1 and CDR2 are SGHTA and FQGNSA.

The chain carries TRBV27 and TRBJ2-7; TRBD1 agrees at 10 bases. The V and J ends lost 3 bases and 3 bases, in that order; junction bases with no gene match: 2. CDR3 size: 14 residues. Germline V lookup: CDR1 MNHEY, CDR2 SMNVEV (reference sequence). This CDR3 is CASSFRTGGYEQYF. The CDR3 nucleotides read TGTGCCAGCAGTTTCAGGACAGGGGGCTACGAGCAGTACTTC.

This clonotype appeared a few times. J is TRBJ1-6 and V is TRBV6-5; D gene uncertain. This CDR3 contains 13 residues. The germline V gene has CDR1 MNHEY and CDR2 SVGAGI. Trimming removed 6 bases at V and 10 bases at J, with 13 bases between. The CDR3 sequence is CASSRHGVSPLHF. The CDR3 region has the DNA TGTGCCAGCAGCAGACACGGGGTCTCACCCCTCCACTTT.

This chain uses TRBV7-3 with TRBJ2-1; D gene uncertain. CDR3 length equals 15 residues. Germline CDR1 is SGHTA and CDR2 is FQGTGA. V was shortened by 3 bases and J by 0 bases, with 9 bases between the two germline ends. CDR3 loop: CASSLVGFSYNEQFF. Here the CDR3 DNA reads TGTGCCAGCAGCTTGGTAGGATTCTCCTACAATGAGCAGTTCTTC.

This rearrangement joins TRBV6-2 or TRBV6-3 to TRBJ1-5, with 7 bases that match TRBD1. CDR3 length: 14 residues. V gave up 6 bases and J gave up 2 bases; unmatched junction bases: 4. Germline loops: CDR1 MNHEY, CDR2 SVGEGT. The CDR3 bases are TGTGCCAGCAGCCACGGACAGGGCAATCAGCCCCAGCATTTT. This gives the protein CASSHGQGNQPQHF.

This clonotype was seen a few times. The V call is TRBV12-3 or TRBV12-4, the J call TRBJ2-7; D is perhaps TRBD2 (6 bases). This CDR3 has 12 residues. The ends were cut back, 6 bases at V and 4 bases at J, with 10 bases in the middle. The CDR3, as DNA: TGTGCCAGCAGCATGGGGAGGTACGAGCAGTACTTC. Translation gives CASSMGRYEQYF.

This clonotype was observed a handful of times. The rearrangement joins TRBV7-9 to TRBJ2-5; 10 nucleotides match TRBD2. J lost 5 bases, V lost 6 bases, and 9 bases had no gene match. This CDR3 spans 15 amino acids. Germline V CDR1 and CDR2: SEHNR, FQNEAQ (reference sequence). The CDR3 nucleotides are TGTGCCAGCAGTAGGAGCGGGAGGGGCGCGGAGACCCAGTACTTC. Encoded protein: CASSRSGRGAETQYF.

At least ten counts were recorded for this clonotype. This chain connects TRBV29-1 to TRBJ2-7; 8 positions match TRBD1. Germline V gives CDR1 SQVTM, CDR2 ANQGSEA. This CDR3 has 12 residues. V was pared by 6 bases and J by 4 bases, with 5 bases of the junction left unmatched. The CDR3 DNA sequence: TGCAGCGTCGCCCAGGGGGCTTACGAGCAGTACTTC. It translates to CSVAQGAYEQYF.